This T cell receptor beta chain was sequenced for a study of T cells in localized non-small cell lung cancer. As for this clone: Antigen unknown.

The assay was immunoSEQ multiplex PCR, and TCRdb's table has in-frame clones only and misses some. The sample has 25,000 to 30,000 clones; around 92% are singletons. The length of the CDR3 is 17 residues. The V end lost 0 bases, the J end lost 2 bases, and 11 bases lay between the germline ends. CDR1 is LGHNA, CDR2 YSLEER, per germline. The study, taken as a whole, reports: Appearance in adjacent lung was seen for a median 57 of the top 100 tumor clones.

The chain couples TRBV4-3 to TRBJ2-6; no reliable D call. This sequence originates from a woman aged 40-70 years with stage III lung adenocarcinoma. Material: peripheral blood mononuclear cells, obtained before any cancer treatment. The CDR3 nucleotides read TGCGCCAGCAGCCAAGATCAGTGGTCTACTGGGGCCAACGTCCTGACTTTC. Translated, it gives CASSQDQWSTGANVLTF.